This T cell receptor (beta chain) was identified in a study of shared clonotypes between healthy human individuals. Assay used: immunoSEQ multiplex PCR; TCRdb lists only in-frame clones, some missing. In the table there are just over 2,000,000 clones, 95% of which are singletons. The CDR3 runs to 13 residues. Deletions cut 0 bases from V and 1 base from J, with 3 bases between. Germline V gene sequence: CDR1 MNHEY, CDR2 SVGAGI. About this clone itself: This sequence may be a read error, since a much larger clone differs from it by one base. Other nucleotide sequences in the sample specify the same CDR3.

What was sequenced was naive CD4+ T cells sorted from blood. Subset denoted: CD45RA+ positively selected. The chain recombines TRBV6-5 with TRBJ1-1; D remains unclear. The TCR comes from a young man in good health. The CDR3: CASSYSRNTEAFF. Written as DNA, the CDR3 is TGTGCCAGCAGTTACTCACGGAACACTGAAGCTTTCTTT.